This TCR beta chain is from a study of blood T cells in healthy people across ages. Alongside a J-beta primer mix, a sample-barcoded 5' primer served in a second PCR lasting about 7 to 12 cycles. TCRdb analysed the 5' RACE reads with MiXCR anew, one entry per CDR3 protein. The data show 630,000 or so distinct CDR3 sequences, with 25% to 35% seen just once and 15% to 18% held by the top ten. Regarding the study as a whole: What prevented conclusive comparison of naive and antigen-experienced cells was that PBMCs were unsorted.

To note about this clonotype: Its matching antigen is unknown. Mismatch with germline at one junction end may stem from a read error.

Germline CDR1 reads KGHDR; CDR2 reads SFDVKD. This CDR3 is built from 17 residues. Sequenced: blood. J is TRBJ1-5 and V is TRBV24-1; 7 positions match TRBD1. This clonotype was obtained from a woman older than 75 in good health. In nucleotides, the CDR3 is TGCGCCACCAGGGGGGTCCCGGTCGGTCGGGGCAATCAGCCCCAGCATTTT. It encodes CATRGVPVGRGNQPQHF.